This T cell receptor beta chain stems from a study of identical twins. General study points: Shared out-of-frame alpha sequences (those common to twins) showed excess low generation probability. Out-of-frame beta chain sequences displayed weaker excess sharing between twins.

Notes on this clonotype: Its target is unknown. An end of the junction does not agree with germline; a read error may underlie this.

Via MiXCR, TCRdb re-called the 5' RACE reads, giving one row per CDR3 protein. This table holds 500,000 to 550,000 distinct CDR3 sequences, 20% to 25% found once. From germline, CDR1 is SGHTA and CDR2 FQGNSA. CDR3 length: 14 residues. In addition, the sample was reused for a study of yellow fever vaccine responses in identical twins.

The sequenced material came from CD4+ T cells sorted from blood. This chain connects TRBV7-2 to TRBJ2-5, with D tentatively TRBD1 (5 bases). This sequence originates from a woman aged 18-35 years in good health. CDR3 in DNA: TGTGCCAGCAGCGCCCTCGGCCCAGGGTGGACCAAGTACTTC. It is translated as CASSALGPGWTKYF.